These T cell receptor beta chains were read from a single sample in a study of blood T cell repertoires in COVID-19. Produced via immunoSEQ multiplex PCR; TCRdb's table is partial and in-frame only. The repertoire holds around 220,000 clones, with 75% to 95% as singletons. The sequencing sample was made of PBMCs or T cells enriched from blood (not recorded which). The receptors here all came from a woman aged 18-35 years who had recovered from COVID-19. Both conserved end residues are part of each CDR3. The D gene is left open where the match is weak. Size tells how often a clone was seen (once, few, many) or the class of an expanded clone, and some rows leave it out.

- TRBJ2-7 TRBV12-3/TRBV12-4 - TGTGCCAGCAGTTTAGGCCAGTCCGCCGAGCAGTACTTC CASSLGQSAEQYF
- TRBJ1-2 TRBV28 TRBD1 TGTGCCAGCAGCCCCACAGGGGGAGGGGGCTACACCTTC CASSPTGGGGYTF
- TRBJ2-3 TRBV7-9 TRBD2 TGTGCCAGCAGCCGGGGCAGCGGGAGCGATACGCAGTATTTT CASSRGSGSDTQYF
- TRBJ1-5 TRBV2 - TGTGCCAGCAGTGACCACAGGTCGCAGGGTGAGCAGCCCCAGCATTTT CASSDHRSQGEQPQHF
- TRBJ1-3 TRBV7-9 TRBD1 TGTGCCAGCAGCTTAGAGACAGGGTTCGGAAACACCATATATTTT CASSLETGFGNTIYF
- TRBJ2-7 TRBV6-5 TRBD1 TGTGCCAGCCAGGGACAGCGCACCTACGAGCAGTACTTC CASQGQRTYEQYF
- TRBJ1-2 TRBV7-2 TRBD1 TGTGCCAGCAGCGCAGGGACAGGGTTATATGGCTACACCTTC CASSAGTGLYGYTF
- TRBJ2-5 TRBV6-5 - TGTGCCAGCAGTAGTTACCTCCAGGGAAAAGAGACCCAGTACTTC CASSSYLQGKETQYF
- TRBJ2-1 TRBV18 TRBD2 TGTGCCAGCTCCGTTAGCGGGGGATCCTACAATGAGCAGTTCTTC CASSVSGGSYNEQFF
- TRBJ1-1 TRBV11-2 - TGTGCCAGCAGCTTAGGTCTGGCGGGCATGAACACTGAAGCTTTCTTT CASSLGLAGMNTEAFF
- TRBJ1-2 TRBV5-4 - TGTGCCAGCAGCTCCCCCACCGGGGGGGGTTATGGCTACACCTTC CASSSPTGGGYGYTF
- TRBJ2-1 TRBV28 TRBD1 TGTGCCAGCAGTTTAACTGGACAGGGGCGGAATGAGCAGTTCTTC CASSLTGQGRNEQFF
- TRBJ1-1 TRBV12-3/TRBV12-4 - TGTGCCAGCAGTTTTCAGGTGAACACTGAAGCTTTCTTT CASSFQVNTEAFF
once TRBJ1-5 TRBV19 TRBD1 TGTGCCAGTAGTATCCGGGACAGAAATCAGCCCCAGCATTTT CASSIRDRNQPQHF
- TRBJ1-1 TRBV5-4 TRBD1 TGTGCCAGCAGCTCAGGGGGCTTAGCTGAAGCTTTCTTT CASSSGGLAEAFF
- TRBJ1-2 TRBV9 TRBD1 TGTGCCAGCAGTGGGACAGGGGGAATGGATGGCTACACCTTC CASSGTGGMDGYTF
- TRBJ2-1 TRBV10-3 TRBD2 TGTGCCATCAGTAGCGGGAGGGCCCATAATGAGCAGTTCTTC CAISSGRAHNEQFF
- TRBJ2-3 TRBV11-2 TRBD2 TGTGCCAGCAGCGCAACTAGCGGGGCAGATACGCAGTATTTT CASSATSGADTQYF
- TRBJ1-2 TRBV28 - TGTGCCAGCAGTTGGCGGCAGATTGACGGCTACACCTTC CASSWRQIDGYTF
- TRBJ2-5 TRBV6-2/TRBV6-3 - TGTGCCAGCAGTCCCCCTACCAGGGGGGACAAGACCCAGTACTTC CASSPPTRGDKTQYF
once TRBJ2-5 TRBV7-2 TRBD1 TGTGCCAGCAGCACGGGACAGGGAAGTGAAGAGACCCAGTACTTC CASSTGQGSEETQYF
- TRBJ1-4 TRBV4-3 TRBD1 TGCGCCAGCAGCCAAGAGAGGGGGCAAGGTGAAAAACTGTTTTTT CASSQERGQGEKLFF
- TRBJ1-5 TRBV7-8 TRBD1 TGTGCCAGCAGCTTGAACCGACAGGGTCGCAATCAGCCCCAGCATTTT CASSLNRQGRNQPQHF
- TRBJ1-2 TRBV19 TRBD1 TGTGCCAGTAGTATGGGACAGGGGGTGGCAAACCATGGCTACACCTTC CASSMGQGVANHGYTF
- TRBJ2-3 TRBV9 TRBD2 TGTGCCAGCAGCGCTAGCGGGAGTCTCGGCGATACGCAGTATTTT CASSASGSLGDTQYF
- TRBJ2-1 TRBV9 - TGTGCCAGCAGCGTAGTGGAGCGCGAAGTCGGTGAGCAGTTCTTC CASSVVEREVGEQFF